A selection of T cell receptor beta chains follows, all from one sample in a study of CD8 T cells in ankylosing spondylitis. A single record per CDR3 protein comes from TCRdb applying MiXCR to the 5' RACE reads. The table lists over 20,000 distinct CDR3 sequences, around 17% of them singletons. Sequenced: blood. The receptors stem from a male donor with ankylosing spondylitis or in good health (not recorded which). The CDR3 runs from the conserved cysteine through the conserved F or W.

CDR3 protein	V gene	CDR3 length	J gene
CASSLAGTLAKNIQYF	TRBV7-8	16	TRBJ2-4
CSVQGMNTGELFF	TRBV29-1	13	TRBJ2-2
CASRMIAGGLNEQFF	TRBV6-5	15	TRBJ2-1
CASGDSGWRRGSQETQYF	TRBV25-1	18	TRBJ2-5
CASSFQAGGPQFF	TRBV5-1	13	TRBJ2-1
CASSRQGRGNSPLHF	TRBV3-1	15	TRBJ1-6
CASTPGSNAKGYF	TRBV12-3/TRBV12-4	13	TRBJ2-3
CSVETGTDTQYF	TRBV29-1	12	TRBJ2-3
CASSTRTVANTEAFF	TRBV2	15	TRBJ1-1
CASSSGWQETQYF	TRBV12-3/TRBV12-4	13	TRBJ2-5
CSVKTGSSGNTIYF	TRBV29-1	14	TRBJ1-3
CASSLSQINEKLFF	TRBV13	14	TRBJ1-4
CSARGMGNTGELFF	TRBV20-1	14	TRBJ2-2
CAWSSGQPKEEQFF	TRBV30	14	TRBJ2-1
CSAYPGVNNEQFF	TRBV29-1	13	TRBJ2-1
CSVEASRLGDTQYF	TRBV29-1	14	TRBJ2-3
CASSSPTGQYF	TRBV28	11	TRBJ2-7
CATSKDSQETQYF	TRBV24-1	13	TRBJ2-5
CASSAFNQPQHF	TRBV27	12	TRBJ1-5
CASSFVGGNTGELFF	TRBV7-3	15	TRBJ2-2
CASTPDRADIQYF	TRBV25-1	13	TRBJ2-4
CAIAGIYYTDTQYF	TRBV19	14	TRBJ2-3
CASSHGTSGIPTGELLF	TRBV6-2/TRBV6-3	17	TRBJ2-2
CAWSVIGLYGELFF	TRBV30	14	TRBJ2-2
CASSRWTGPYNEQFF	TRBV7-2	15	TRBJ2-1